One TCR beta chain is described in this entry. The V end lost 4 bases, the J end lost 1 base, and 11 bases lay between the germline ends. Germline-derived CDR1 and CDR2 are MNHNS and SASEGT. CDR3 length: 14 amino acids. This entry belongs to a study of OX40 agonist ivuxolimab in advanced cancers. Study details: Patients were dosed intravenously with ivuxolimab at 0.01 to 10 mg/kg every 2 weeks. Dose-escalation subjects each had hepatocellular carcinoma, melanoma, renal cell or head and neck cancer. People who had prior anti-PD-1, anti-PD-L1 or anti-CTLA-4 therapy could take part, and roughly 44% had some.

Generated by immunoSEQ multiplex PCR, the TCRdb table keeps only in-frame clones and is missing some. The sample holds about 68,000 clones, roughly nine tenths seen once. The material sequenced was CD4+ or CD8+ T cells sorted from blood, taken in a trial of the OX40 agonist ivuxolimab. This sequence joins TRBV6-1 and TRBJ2-7, with a tentative D call TRBD1 (5 bases). The TCR sequence derives from an adult with an advanced solid tumor such as melanoma, head and neck, liver or kidney cancer. CDR3 DNA: TGTGCCAGCAGTGCCATAGGGGTTTCCTACGAGCAGTACTTC. This sequence encodes CASSAIGVSYEQYF.